The 10 T cell receptor beta chains listed next were all sequenced from one sample in a study of T cells in Graves' hyperthyroidism and ophthalmopathy. RNA transcripts served as the template for amplifying TCR beta CDR3 regions. HTBI primers drove first-round RT-PCR of the TCR CDR3. TCRdb ran MiXCR on the multiplex PCR reads and lists one entry per CDR3 protein. This table holds under 450,000 distinct CDR3 sequences, around 14% found once. Sequenced: blood. These receptors were collected from a woman aged 18-35 years with Graves' hyperthyroidism.

The chain carries TRBV9 and TRBJ2-3; 10 bases fit TRBD2. The CDR3 runs 15 residues. V shed 1 base and J 4 bases; nucleotides not matched to a gene: 3. Germline values: CDR1 SGDLS, CDR2 YYNGEE. The CDR3 loop reads CASSVRAGGPDTQYF. DNA for the CDR3: TGTGCCAGCAGCGTAAGAGCGGGAGGGCCAGATACGCAGTATTTT. The full variable domain, completed using reference TRBV9 and TRBJ2-3, is DSGVTQTPKHLITATGQRVTLRCSPRSGDLSVYWYQQSLDQGLQFLIQYYNGEERAKGNILERFSAQQFPDLHSELNLSSLELGDSALYFCASSVRAGGPDTQYFGPGTRLTVL.

This chain joins TRBV20-1 and TRBJ2-2; 10 bases agree with TRBD2. CDR3 length: 15 amino acids. Germline V gives CDR1 DFQATT, CDR2 SNEGSKA (reference sequence). The trim removed 4 bases at V and 2 bases at J, leaving 4 bases unmatched. The CDR3 is CSAIIAGGNTGELFF. The DNA for the CDR3 is TGCAGTGCTATAATAGCGGGAGGAAACACCGGGGAGCTGTTTTTT.

To note about this clonotype: Possible read error: a much larger clone is one base away. The chain carries TRBV11-2 and TRBJ1-1; 8 bases are a match to TRBD1. The CDR3 extends over 13 amino acids. The junction had 4 bases not matched to a gene; V was cut back by 0 bases and J by 10 bases. Germline V gives CDR1 SGHAT, CDR2 FQNNGV. The CDR3 sequence is CASSLDSGGGAFF. The CDR3 DNA reads TGTGCCAGCAGCTTAGACTCAGGGGGCGGAGCTTTCTTT.

This clonotype was seen many times. The chain joins TRBV7-8 to TRBJ1-1, with TRBD1 identical over 12 bases. The germline CDR1 and CDR2 sequences are SGHVS and FQNEAQ. The CDR3 covers 15 residues. After removal of 1 base from V and 7 bases from J, the junction contained 4 bases not matched to a gene. In nucleotides, the CDR3 is TGTGCCAGCAGCTTAGGGGACAGGGGGCTTGTTGAAGCTTTCTTT. Protein sequence: CASSLGDRGLVEAFF.

This clonotype occurred a few times. The chain joins TRBV12-3 or TRBV12-4 to TRBJ1-6; D is perhaps TRBD1 (6 bases). The CDR3 has 14 residues. With 5 bases removed from V and 10 bases from J, the gap between germline ends came to 15 bases. The CDR3 region is CASSRQATRSPLHF. As DNA, the CDR3 is TGTGCCAGCAGTCGACAGGCCACCCGATCACCCCTCCACTTT.

This clonotype has ten or more counts. The CDR3, as DNA: TGTGCCAGCAGGACAGTAAACTACGAGCAGTACTTC. This gives the protein CASRTVNYEQYF. The gene calls are TRBV6-8 and TRBJ2-7; the D gene is possibly TRBD1 (5 bases). V was shortened by 6 bases and J by 3 bases, with 9 bases between the two germline ends. Per the germline V gene, CDR1 is MNHGY and CDR2 is SAAAGT. This CDR3 contains 12 residues.

The chain uses TRBV6-2 or TRBV6-3 and TRBJ1-6; no reliable D call. The CDR3 contains 15 residues. Germline V lookup: CDR1 MNHEY, CDR2 SVGEGT. Trimming left V 0 bases short and J 1 base short, with 4 bases between. The CDR3 is CASSYSTSYNSPLHF. As DNA, the CDR3 is TGTGCCAGCAGTTACTCGACATCCTATAATTCACCCCTCCACTTT.

The chain uses TRBV5-6 and TRBJ2-1; possibly TRBD1 for D (7 bases). Trimming pared 2 bases from V and 0 bases from J, leaving 12 bases between. This CDR3 contains 16 residues. Germline CDR1 is SGHDT and CDR2 is YYEEEE. CDR3 sequence (DNA): TGTGCCAGCAGCTTTGGAGGGGGCAGCTCCTACAATGAGCAGTTCTTC. This sequence encodes CASSFGGGSSYNEQFF.

This clonotype was seen ten or more times. This rearrangement joins TRBV4-1 to TRBJ1-5; 9 nucleotides line up with TRBD1. Losses at the gene ends were 4 bases for V and 4 bases for J; bases not matched to a gene: 2. CDR3 length: 14 residues. Germline loops: CDR1 MGHRA, CDR2 YSYEKL. The CDR3 loop reads CASSPDRGNQPQHF. In DNA form, the CDR3 reads TGCGCCAGCAGCCCGGACAGGGGAAATCAGCCCCAGCATTTT.

This clonotype was seen ten or more times. The rearrangement uses TRBV5-1 and TRBJ2-3; 14 bases match TRBD2. The CDR3 is 18 amino acids. Germline V CDR1 and CDR2: SGHRS, YFSETQ. The V segment lost 2 bases and the J segment 5 bases; nucleotides outside the gene matches: 10. Written as DNA, the CDR3 is TGCGCCAGCAGCTTTTGGGGGACTAGCGGGAGTGAGGGAGATACGCAGTATTTT. Translated, it gives CASSFWGTSGSEGDTQYF.